This T cell receptor beta chain came from a study of T cells after yellow fever vaccination. At the level of the study: Fractions low in cell number were prepared with SMART-Seq v4 Ultra Low Input. Findings of the study overall: Post-booster repertoires contained most primary-vaccination clones again (roughly 96% CD4, about 88% CD8).

This clonotype was seen a handful of times. No antigen is known for it. Template switching by 5'RACE produced TCR cDNA, adding a universal primer site and UMIs. TCRdb itself ran the 5' RACE reads through MiXCR, one entry per CDR3 protein. Among around 400,000 distinct CDR3 sequences listed, around 10% were seen once. Per the germline V gene, CDR1 is SGHKS and CDR2 is YYEKEE (reference sequence). The CDR3 runs 14 residues. V lost 0 bases to trimming and J lost 4 bases, with 7 bases between them. The sequence was obtained from a man aged 18 to 35 who received the YFV17D yellow fever vaccine. This chain joins TRBV5-5 and TRBJ2-2; D unresolved. This sample comprised PBMCs, obtained on the day of the first yellow fever vaccination. The CDR3 bases are TGTGCCAGCAGCTTGGATCAGATCACCGGGGAGCTGTTTTTT. Its translation is CASSLDQITGELFF.